Below, 30 T cell receptor beta chains from the same sample are listed, as sequenced in a study of shared clonotypes between healthy human individuals. Repertoires were generated with immunoSEQ multiplex PCR, while TCRdb's copy carries only in-frame clones and drops some. The sample records approximately 2,200,000 clones, about 92% being singletons. The naive CD8 population came from CD45RO-negative cells selected for CCR7, without terminally differentiated effector memory CD45RA+ cells. Sequenced: naive CD8+ T cells from PBMCs. These receptor sequences come from a man in his late teens or twenties in good health. Some clones in this sample may be carry-over from other donors' samples.

The chain is built from TRBV27 and TRBJ1-2; 10 bases agree with TRBD1. The CDR3 runs 17 residues. With V trimmed by 3 bases and J by 5 bases, 12 bases remained unmatched. From germline, CDR1 is MNHEY and CDR2 SMNVEV (reference sequence). CDR3 residues: CASSLGAGTGVTYGYTF. The CDR3 DNA is TGTGCCAGCAGTTTGGGGGCCGGGACAGGGGTGACGTATGGCTACACCTTC.

The chain is built from TRBV21-1 and TRBJ1-5. TRBV21-1 counts as a pseudogene. This CDR3 is 14 amino acids long. CDR3 residues: CASHLTRGNQPQHF. Written as DNA, the CDR3 is TGTGCCAGCCACCTCACAAGGGGCAATCAGCCCCAGCATTTT.

This sequence joins TRBV7-6 and TRBJ2-2; D is uncertain. The CDR3 runs 15 residues. Trimming removed 2 bases at V and 1 base at J, with 8 bases between. Per germline, CDR1 SGHVS and CDR2 FNYEAQ. In DNA, the CDR3 is TGTGCCAGCAGCTTACTGGCGATGAACACCGGGGAGCTGTTTTTT. Amino acids: CASSLLAMNTGELFF. Full variable domain (outside the CDR3, taken from reference TRBV7-6 and TRBJ2-2): GAGVSQSPRYKVTKRGQDVALRCDPISGHVSLYWYRQALGQGPEFLTYFNYEAQQDKSGLPNDRFSAERPEGSISTLTIQRTEQRDSAMYRCASSLLAMNTGELFFGEGSRLTVL.

The genes are TRBV21-1 and TRBJ2-7; the D call TRBD1 from the table was never checked on the DNA. TRBV21-1 is a recognized pseudogene. The CDR3 is made up of 17 amino acids. CDR3 in amino acids: CASSTIPAGTGSYEQYF. The DNA for the CDR3 is TGTGCCAGCAGCACTATCCCCGCCGGGACAGGCTCCTACGAGCAGTACTTC.

The chain recombines TRBV28 with TRBJ2-7, with D unresolved. CDR3 length equals 13 residues. From germline, CDR1 is MDHEN and CDR2 SYDVKM. V was cut by 5 bases and J by 3 bases, with 11 bases left in between. The CDR3: CASSPLSVYEQYF. The CDR3 nucleotides are TGTGCCAGCAGTCCCCTCAGTGTCTACGAGCAGTACTTC.

The chain recombines TRBV2 with TRBJ2-7, with 7 bases fitting TRBD1. The CDR3 runs to 14 residues. V was pared by 1 base and J by 3 bases, with 3 bases of the junction left unmatched. Germline CDR1 SNHLY, CDR2 FYNNEI. This chain's CDR3 is CASSEGQGNYEQYF. The CDR3 nucleotides are TGTGCCAGCAGTGAAGGACAGGGTAACTACGAGCAGTACTTC. Together with reference TRBV2 and TRBJ2-7, the CDR3 gives the full variable domain: EPEVTQTPSHQVTQMGQEVILRCVPISNHLYFYWYRQILGQKVEFLVSFYNNEISEKSEIFDDQFSVERPDGSNFTLKIRSTKLEDSAMYFCASSEGQGNYEQYFGPGTRLTVT.

The chain recombines TRBV7-9 with TRBJ1-4; D remains unclear. The CDR3 is 15 amino acids. Germline loops: CDR1 SEHNR, CDR2 FQNEAQ (reference sequence). V gave up 1 base and J gave up 3 bases, with 9 bases separating them. CDR3 sequence: CASSLGIVANEKLFF. The CDR3 DNA sequence: TGTGCCAGCAGCTTAGGGATTGTAGCTAATGAAAAACTGTTTTTT. Together with reference TRBV7-9 and TRBJ1-4, the CDR3 gives the full variable domain: DTGVSQNPRHKITKRGQNVTFRCDPISEHNRLYWYRQTLGQGPEFLTYFQNEAQLEKSRLLSDRFSAERPKGSFSTLEIQRTEQGDSAMYLCASSLGIVANEKLFFGSGTQLSVL.

Concerning this clone: The same CDR3 also results from other DNA sequences found in this sample. The rearrangement uses TRBV5-1 and TRBJ2-7; D may be TRBD1 or TRBD2 (5 bases each). This CDR3 comprises 12 residues. Trimming stripped 0 bases from V and 6 bases from J, with 7 bases between. Germline V gene lookup returns CDR1 SGHRS and CDR2 YFSETQ. CDR3 sequence (DNA): TGCGCCAGCAGCTTGGAGGGGAGCGAGCAGTACTTC. It is translated as CASSLEGSEQYF.

The chain uses TRBV30 and TRBJ1-5, with 7 nucleotides matching TRBD1. Germline-derived CDR1 and CDR2 are GTSNPN and SVGIG (reference sequence). The CDR3 length is 14 residues. After removal of 2 bases from V and 4 bases from J, the junction contained 5 bases not matched to a gene. DNA for the CDR3: TGTGCCTGGAGTTGGGACAGTAAAAATCAGCCCCAGCATTTT. It yields the protein CAWSWDSKNQPQHF. Combining the CDR3 with reference TRBV30 and TRBJ1-5 gives the whole variable domain SQTIHQWPATLVQPVGSPLSLECTVEGTSNPNLYWYRQAAGRGLQLLFYSVGIGQISSEVPQNLSASRPQDRQFILSSKKLLLSDSGFYLCAWSWDSKNQPQHFGDGTRLSIL.

The chain combines TRBV27 with TRBJ2-2; D may be TRBD1 (6 bases). Trimming left V 8 bases short and J 4 bases short, with 17 bases between. From germline, CDR1 is MNHEY and CDR2 SMNVEV (reference sequence). The CDR3 consists of 15 residues. CDR3 in DNA: TGTGCCAGCCCCAATTGGACAGAGGGCACCGGGGAGCTGTTTTTT. This encodes CASPNWTEGTGELFF.

As for this clone: The same CDR3 is also encoded by other DNA sequences in this sample. The V and J genes are TRBV28 and TRBJ2-1; maybe TRBD2 (5 bases). Germline assignment: CDR1 MDHEN and CDR2 SYDVKM. V gave up 3 bases and J gave up 4 bases, with 13 bases separating them. The CDR3 covers 15 residues. CDR3 in amino acids: CASSFSGLAYNEQFF. The CDR3 nucleotides read TGTGCCAGCAGTTTTTCTGGACTGGCATACAATGAGCAGTTCTTC.

The rearrangement uses TRBV5-1 and TRBJ2-1; no reliable D call. Trimming removed 4 bases at V and 5 bases at J, with 7 bases between. The CDR3 consists of 12 residues. Germline loops: CDR1 SGHRS, CDR2 YFSETQ. In nucleotides, the CDR3 is TGCGCCAGCAGCCAAAACGACAATGAGCAGTTCTTC. Translating gives CASSQNDNEQFF.

This sequence joins TRBV18 and TRBJ1-4; D unclear. V was clipped by 3 bases and J by 0 bases, with 8 bases between them. The CDR3 totals 15 residues. Germline lookup yields CDR1 KGHSH and CDR2 LQKENI. CDR3 coding DNA: TGTGCCAGCTCACCCTTAGCTTCAACTAATGAAAAACTGTTTTTT. The encoded protein is CASSPLASTNEKLFF. Filled out from reference TRBV18 and TRBJ1-4, the complete variable domain reads NAGVMQNPRHLVRRRGQEARLRCSPMKGHSHVYWYRQLPEEGLKFMVYLQKENIIDESGMPKERFSAEFPKEGPSILRIQQVVRGDSAAYFCASSPLASTNEKLFFGSGTQLSVL.

The chain recombines TRBV11-2 with TRBJ2-3; 10 nucleotides agree with TRBD1. Losses at the gene ends were 5 bases for V and 1 base for J; bases not matched to a gene: 9. Germline CDR1 SGHAT, CDR2 FQNNGV. This CDR3 region has 17 residues. Here the CDR3 reads CASSPETGQGRTDTQYF. CDR3 in DNA: TGTGCCAGCAGCCCGGAAACGGGACAGGGGCGCACAGATACGCAGTATTTT.

The chain carries TRBV4-3 and TRBJ2-7; TRBD2 agrees at 8 bases. CDR3 size: 17 residues. Germline V gene data show CDR1 as LGHNA and CDR2 as YSLEER. V lost 0 bases to trimming and J lost 5 bases; unmatched junction nucleotides: 12. The DNA of the CDR3 is TGCGCCAGCAGCCAAGACGGGGCGGGAGGAAGGTTCGACGAGCAGTACTTC. Its protein product is CASSQDGAGGRFDEQYF.

CDR3 in DNA: TGCGCCAGCAGCTTGGGGCCCCCAGGAGCGCTTAGCTCCTACGAGCAGTACTTC. This gives the protein CASSLGPPGALSSYEQYF. The chain employs TRBV5-1 and TRBJ2-7; no clear D. This CDR3 spans 18 amino acids. Trimming left V 0 bases short and J 0 bases short, with 19 bases between. Germline-derived CDR1 and CDR2 are SGHRS and YFSETQ.

The chain joins TRBV5-6 to TRBJ2-1; D possibly uses TRBD1 or TRBD2 (5 bases each). Trimming pared 0 bases from V and 9 bases from J, leaving 13 bases between. The CDR3 contains 14 residues. Germline V gene data show CDR1 as SGHDT and CDR2 as YYEEEE. CDR3 region: CASSLGGLGAEQFF. Here the CDR3 DNA reads TGTGCCAGCAGCTTGGGTGGACTTGGGGCTGAGCAGTTCTTC.

The chain couples TRBV10-3 to TRBJ2-1; D is undetermined. CDR1 and CDR2 (germline): ENHRY, SYGVKD. The CDR3 is 13 residues long. Trimming took off 10 bases at V and 3 bases at J, with 13 bases between the two ends. Written as DNA, the CDR3 is TGTGCCACATCTCAAATGGGCTACAATGAGCAGTTCTTC. It encodes CATSQMGYNEQFF.

This clone occurred a few times. The chain is built from TRBV6-5 and TRBJ2-7; D ambiguous. Germline CDR1 MNHEY, CDR2 SVGAGI. V gave up 2 bases and J gave up 4 bases, with 3 bases separating them. The length of the CDR3 is 11 residues. The CDR3 nucleotides are TGTGCCAGCAGTTACATGTACGAGCAGTACTTC. Its protein is CASSYMYEQYF.

The chain employs TRBV13 and TRBJ1-1; D is possibly TRBD1 (5 bases). Looked up from germline, CDR1 is PRHDT and CDR2 is FYEKMQ (reference sequence). The CDR3 runs to 16 residues. Trimming shortened V by 1 base and J by 2 bases, and 14 bases separated the two germline ends. The CDR3 sequence is CASSLVRTGLNTEAFF. CDR3 sequence (DNA): TGTGCCAGCAGCTTAGTCCGTACAGGACTTAACACTGAAGCTTTCTTT.

About this clone itself: At one end, the junction sequence differs from germline, possibly due to a read error. The chain recombines TRBV4-3 with TRBJ2-2; D gene uncertain. This CDR3 has 15 residues. From germline, CDR1 is LGHNA and CDR2 YSLEER. CDR3 amino acids: CASSQALLNSGELFF. The DNA for the CDR3 is TGCGCCAGCAGCCAAGCCCTACTGAACTCCGGGGAGCTGTTTTTT.

The chain couples TRBV7-9 to TRBJ1-2, with D perhaps matching TRBD1 (5 bases). CDR1 SEHNR and CDR2 FQNEAQ come from the germline V gene (reference sequence). The ends were cut back, 4 bases at V and 0 bases at J, with 21 bases in the middle. This CDR3 contains 18 residues. The CDR3 DNA is TGTGCCAGCAGCTCCCACGTCCGCGACAGCAGCGCTAACTATGGCTACACCTTC. It is translated as CASSSHVRDSSANYGYTF.

This clone was picked up one time. The chain recombines TRBV10-2 with TRBJ1-2; unclear D gene. Looked up from germline, CDR1 is WSHSY and CDR2 is SAAADI. This CDR3 has 15 residues. V was clipped by 3 bases and J by 0 bases, with 11 bases between them. CDR3 sequence: CASSDSWLANYGYTF. The CDR3 region has the DNA TGCGCCAGCAGTGATTCTTGGTTAGCTAACTATGGCTACACCTTC.

This clone occurred once. V gene TRBV2 combines with J gene TRBJ2-7, with D possibly TRBD1 on 5 matching bases. The germline CDR1 and CDR2 sequences are SNHLY and FYNNEI. Trimming removed 4 bases from V and 2 bases from J, with 12 bases in between. This CDR3 has 14 residues. CDR3 nucleotide sequence: TGTGCCAGCAGTGCCAGACAGCGCACCTACGAGCAGTACTTC. This codes for CASSARQRTYEQYF.

The V call is TRBV9, the J call TRBJ2-3; no reliable D call. The CDR3 length is 16 residues. V was trimmed by 0 bases and J by 2 bases, leaving 13 bases between them. The germline CDR1 and CDR2 sequences are SGDLS and YYNGEE. For the CDR3, the DNA is TGTGCCAGCAGCGTAGCTCGGGTCGGTATCACAGATACGCAGTATTTT. It translates to CASSVARVGITDTQYF. Looking up the rest from reference TRBV9 and TRBJ2-3 gives the full variable domain: DSGVTQTPKHLITATGQRVTLRCSPRSGDLSVYWYQQSLDQGLQFLIQYYNGEERAKGNILERFSAQQFPDLHSELNLSSLELGDSALYFCASSVARVGITDTQYFGPGTRLTVL.

Only a few counts were recorded for this clone. The rearrangement joins TRBV5-8 to TRBJ1-1; 9 nucleotides agree with TRBD1. Germline loops: CDR1 SGHTS, CDR2 YDEGEE. Unmatched junction bases numbered 4, after V lost 3 bases and J lost 7 bases. The CDR3 has 13 amino acids. This CDR3 reads CASSSRDRVEAFF. The DNA of the CDR3 is TGTGCCAGCAGCTCCCGGGACAGGGTTGAAGCTTTCTTT. Full variable domain (remainder filled in from reference TRBV5-8 and TRBJ1-1): EAGVTQSPTHLIKTRGQQATLRCSPISGHTSVYWYQQALGLGLQFLLWYDEGEERNRGNFPPRFSGRQFPNYSSELNVNALELEDSALYLCASSSRDRVEAFFGQGTRLTVV.

The V and J genes are TRBV4-3 and TRBJ2-2; a weak D match, TRBD1 (5 bases). The germline V gene has CDR1 LGHNA and CDR2 YSLEER. Deletions cut 3 bases from V and 4 bases from J, with 9 bases between. CDR3 length equals 14 residues. The DNA of the CDR3 is TGCGCCAGCAGCCATTCAAGGGGCACCGGGGAGCTGTTTTTT. It is translated as CASSHSRGTGELFF.

The chain couples TRBV5-6 to TRBJ2-1, with D maybe TRBD1 (8 bases). The CDR3 sequence is 15 residues long. V was shortened by 4 bases and J by 6 bases, with 17 bases between the two germline ends. Per germline, CDR1 SGHDT and CDR2 YYEEEE. CDR3 residues: CASSQGQGGGNEQFF. The CDR3 region has the DNA TGTGCCAGCAGCCAAGGACAGGGCGGGGGCAATGAGCAGTTCTTC.

In regard to this clone: The germline gene is not matched at one end of the junction; a read error may be the cause. CDR3 residues: CASSLGTSGIGQYF. As DNA, the CDR3 is TGTGCCAGCAGCCTAGGGACTAGCGGGATTGGGCAGTACTTC. The genes are TRBV13 and TRBJ2-7, with 13 bases aligning to TRBD2. There are 14 residues in the CDR3. Per germline, CDR1 PRHDT and CDR2 FYEKMQ (reference sequence). The full variable domain, completed using reference TRBV13 and TRBJ2-7, is AAGVIQSPRHLIKEKRETATLKCYPIPRHDTVYWYQQGPGQDPQFLISFYEKMQSDKGSIPDRFSAQQFSDYHSELNMSSLELGDSALYFCASSLGTSGIGQYFGPGTRLTVT.

This clone was seen once. The chain employs TRBV6-5 and TRBJ2-5; 8 bases are a match to TRBD1. V dropped 0 bases and J dropped 3; count of bases not matched to a gene: 3. CDR3 length: 15 amino acids. Germline loops: CDR1 MNHEY, CDR2 SVGAGI. CDR3 sequence reads: CASSYSIQGEETQYF. The CDR3 DNA sequence: TGTGCCAGCAGTTACTCGATACAGGGGGAAGAGACCCAGTACTTC.